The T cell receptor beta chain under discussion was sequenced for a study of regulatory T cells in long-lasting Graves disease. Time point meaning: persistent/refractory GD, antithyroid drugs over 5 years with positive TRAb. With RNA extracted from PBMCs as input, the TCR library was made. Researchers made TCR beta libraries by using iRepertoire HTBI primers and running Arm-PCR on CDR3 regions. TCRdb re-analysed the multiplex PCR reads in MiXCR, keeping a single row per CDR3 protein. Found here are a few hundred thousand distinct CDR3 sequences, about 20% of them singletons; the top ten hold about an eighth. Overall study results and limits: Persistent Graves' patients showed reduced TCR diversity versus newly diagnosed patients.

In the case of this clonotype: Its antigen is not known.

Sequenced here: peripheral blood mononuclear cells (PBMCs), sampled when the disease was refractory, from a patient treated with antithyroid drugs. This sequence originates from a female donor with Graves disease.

CDR3 loop: CASSEGERNTEAFF. In DNA, the CDR3 is TGTGCCAGCAGTGAAGGGGAACGGAACACTGAAGCTTTCTTT. This rearrangement joins TRBV9 to TRBJ1-1, with D possibly matching TRBD1 (5 bases). Germline V lookup: CDR1 SGDLS, CDR2 YYNGEE. V lost 5 bases and J 1 base, leaving 12 bases between the germline ends. The CDR3 spans 14 residues. The variable domain in full, completed from reference TRBV9 and TRBJ1-1, reads DSGVTQTPKHLITATGQRVTLRCSPRSGDLSVYWYQQSLDQGLQFLIQYYNGEERAKGNILERFSAQQFPDLHSELNLSSLELGDSALYFCASSEGERNTEAFFGQGTRLTVV.